This T cell receptor beta chain comes out of a study of blood T cell repertoires in COVID-19. Here immunoSEQ multiplex PCR was the method, and the copy in TCRdb shows in-frame clones only, minus some. The sample contains approximately 180,000 clones, more than 75% of which appear only once. Trimming took 8 bases from V and 7 from J; bases not matched to a gene: 9. Germline CDR1 is SGHAT and CDR2 is FQDESV (reference sequence). The CDR3 covers 14 residues. Participants spanned ages about 18 to 90 years and resided in about two dozen US areas. The chain carries TRBV11-1 and TRBJ2-1; TRBD1 matches at 9 bases. Sequenced input: PBMCs or T cells enriched from blood (not recorded which). The clonotype comes from a woman in her fifties or sixties with acute COVID-19. CDR3 sequence (DNA): TGTGCCAGCGCCGGGACAGGGCTGGGGAATGAGCAGTTCTTC. Translation: CASAGTGLGNEQFF.